The present T cell receptor (beta chain) was sequenced within a study of cytomegalovirus exposure and HLA in healthy donors (dated 2017 in TCRdb). For context, the study as a whole: An earlier analysis of some 550 of the donors reported 250 to 350 Gb of sequence data and roughly 100 million unique TCR beta sequences from about 200 million T cells. An early release covering about 600 HLA-typed donors comprised 250 to 350 gigabases of sequencing data and 85 million or so unique TCR sequences. Of the 350 to 450 genotyped donors, approximately 83% fell in the genetic ancestry cluster associated with self-reported Caucasian donors. The study aimed to test whether cataloging public T cell receptors could reveal signatures of past pathogen exposure. The study profiled the T cell repertoires of 550 to 700 subjects by immunosequencing and related them to cytomegalovirus serostatus. Along with the roughly 610-subject first cohort, a separate validation cohort of roughly 110 different subjects was used. The study combined high-throughput TCR immunosequencing, statistical association of individual TCRs with disease status, and machine learning to predict cytomegalovirus infection status. A later analysis re-analyzed previously published TCR beta repertoires from roughly 600 donors and added high-resolution HLA genotyping to study TCR occurrence patterns. Rather than drawing on any new phenotypic data, the later analysis identified candidate immune exposures from TCR beta sequences and the way those sequences occurred across donors. To decide whether each TCR beta V gene segment behaved as functional or pseudogenic, an earlier analysis of approximately 600 of the donors relied on high-throughput TCR beta sequencing. Donor age, sex, ethnicity and CMV serostatus were collected together with the repertoire data. Genome-wide SNP genotypes for about 60% of the 666 donors were used in a later genetic analysis, which treated that subset as a discovery cohort. All discovery cohort repertoires had been generated on a single sequencing platform. Class I and class II HLA loci were covered by the typing at four-digit resolution. The number of typed donors differed by locus: about 629-630 for A, B, C, DRB1 and DQB1; some 500 for DQA1; over 600 for DPA1; and 400 to 480 for DPB1. A handful of DR-DQ haplotypes were handled as single units for association and clustering because linkage in the cohort was strong. Among some 410 genotyped donors of the cohort, an average of about 220,000 unique TCR beta nucleotide sequences was sequenced per donor, of which about 18% were non-productive.

V drops 3 bases and J drops 7 bases, leaving 12 bases in between. The CDR3 spans 13 residues, from the cysteine through the phenylalanine. Here the CDR3 DNA is all that survives: 39 bases in frame from base 1. CDR1 and CDR2, looked up from the germline V gene, are ENHRY and SYGVKD. The cohort was made up of several hundred healthy bone marrow donors. At the time of sampling, every cohort member was nominally healthy, though immune exposures that went unrecorded were likely present. The donor tested CMV seronegative and was one of the 352 seronegative cohort members. Each donor provided a peripheral blood sample, and peripheral blood mononuclear cells were used for TCR beta sequencing. Genomic DNA extraction from the blood cell samples was performed with the Qiagen DNeasy Blood Extraction Kit. The receptor library was made with the immunoSEQ multiplex PCR assay. The multiplex PCR relied on a mix of 60 forward primers for TCR Vbeta segments and 13 reverse primers for TCR Jbeta segments. Amplification of the CDR3 region of rearranged TCR beta genes was performed with a multiplex PCR assay on genomic DNA. Amplified TCR beta libraries were sequenced as 87-base-pair reads on the Illumina HiSeq System. As for the original processing: A later analysis tallied tens of millions of unique TCR beta chains across the 650 to 750 repertoires, and around 10 million of those chains were shared by two or more donors. A nearest-neighbor algorithm error-corrected the raw reads and collapsed the reads into unique sequences, merging closely related sequences to remove PCR and sequencing errors. V, D and J gene segments were assigned by aligning CDR3 sequences to IMGT reference sequences. Each retained sequence needed at least a six-nucleotide match to both a V gene segment and a J gene segment. Rearrangements were classified as productive when the CDR3 lacked stop codons and remained in frame with V and J, and all other rearrangements were classified as non-productive. CDR3 was defined according to IMGT convention as the region running from the second conserved V-encoded cysteine to the conserved J-encoded phenylalanine. The earlier analysis of approximately 500 of the donors excluded sequences that lacked an unambiguous match to a single V gene segment. In an earlier analysis of 587 of the donors, a V segment was called functional when productive rearrangements were above 56.7%, and segregating when the standard deviation between donors exceeded 5%. A statistical classification framework was built to diagnose cytomegalovirus status from the catalog of TCR beta chain sequences. In a later analysis, V and J genes were assigned by comparing TCR nucleotide sequences against IMGT/GENE-DB human TR gene sequences. A later analysis assigned CDR3 sequences and most-parsimonious VDJ recombination scenarios with the TCRdist pipeline. In a later analysis, each TCR beta chain was defined by its CDR3 amino acid sequence together with its V-gene family, and reads lacking a unique V-gene family were excluded. As a way to deal with suspected cross-contamination and a sequencing artifact, a later analysis dropped 640 or so nucleotide sequences that were highly shared and had low generation probability. For each public chain, a later analysis derived a clonal expansion index from normalized ranks of inferred template counts within each repertoire. Generation probabilities in a later analysis came from a VDJ recombination model fitted to out-of-frame rearrangements, and those results were checked against IGoR. In a later analysis, TCR-TCR, TCR-HLA and TCR-CMV co-occurrence was scored with hypergeometric tests, and a repertoire-size bias correction was applied to TCR pairs. In a later analysis, false discovery rates were estimated by permuting HLA or CMV assignments 20 times. A later analysis grouped co-occurring TCRs with DBSCAN, adding TCRdist sequence similarity when clustering within HLA-allele-positive subsets. Co-occurrence clustering excluded repertoires with fewer than 30,000 or more than 120,000 public chains, plus five with anomalous nucleotide sharing. TCRdb took over this immuneACCESS table, retaining in-frame rearrangements with V and J assigned. Such tables are incomplete; in checked studies, under half of the missing clones stem from an unresolved V gene, and the remainder is unexplained. V, J and clone size reflect that table, while D and trimming were determined from the DNA. In all, the sample holds just over 150,000 clones, and over 75% of those were seen once. Of the sample, around 1.5% falls within the top ten clones.

What the authors observed across the whole study: CMV serostatus was the only immune exposure information available for the cohort. The classifier was reported to diagnose cytomegalovirus status with high specificity and sensitivity in both the original cohort and the validation cohort. Sequencing depth was assumed to be roughly uniform across donors in the presence/absence analyses, though that assumption may not hold. When HLA alleles, especially DR and DQ, strongly co-occurred, TCR associations were difficult to assign to individual alleles. Some IMGT-functional V segments, including TRBV6-2 and TRBV6-3, could not be told apart with the 87-base-pair reads, so those segments were excluded. A cluster of highly shared sequence variants was judged likely to represent a technical artifact of the sequencing pipeline. Several of the top co-occurrence clusters appeared to be linked to parvovirus B19, influenza, CMV and Epstein-Barr virus, according to a later analysis. The cohort was sequenced for TCR beta chains only, and without alpha or paired-chain data the features that could be detected were limited. In a later analysis, HLA-associated TCR beta chains showed more clonal expansion and lower generation probabilities than non-associated chains that were equally common. A further reported finding was that TCR beta sequences accurately predicted the HLA-A and HLA-B alleles for most subjects in the first cohort. An association between a missense DCLRE1C variant and V-gene and J-gene trimming of TCR beta chains was found in a later genetic analysis and replicated in an independent cohort. According to a later analysis, most CMV-associated TCR beta chains appeared to be HLA-restricted, and the HLA associations seemed to be driven largely by CMV exposure. A later genetic analysis reported fewer N-insertions in productive TCRs among donors in an Asian-associated ancestry cluster than the roughly 700-donor mean. According to the authors, the approach could potentially be generalized to other disease states and immunological phenotypes. In vitro tests confirmed that a few of the cytomegalovirus-associated TCR beta chains recognize cytomegalovirus antigens. Correlated functional status among segregating V segments might be attributable to linkage disequilibrium, but an unknown experimental factor could not be ruled out. Because counts were too low, roughly 17 rarely observed V segments, including chromosome 9 orphons, were left out of the earlier analysis of 587 of the donors. At a false discovery rate of 0.05, a later analysis linked around 17,000 TCR beta sequences to specific HLA alleles. Broadly in line with IMGT annotations, most TCR beta V segments showed up in productive rearrangements about 87% or about 30% of the time in an earlier analysis of several hundred of the donors. Because HLA typing was missing for some donors at each locus, association tests included only the typed subset. In a later analysis, TCR association rates were found to vary across HLA loci, with the most associated TCRs seen for DRB1 alleles and the fewest for HLA-C alleles. In the study, about 150 TCR beta chains were listed as associated with cytomegalovirus. While some public TCRs were present in many individuals, most TCR sequences turned up only very rarely across donors.

On this clone: Its recognized antigen is unknown. No much larger clonotype is one base removed from it; base qualities were not supplied.

Sequenced material: PBMCs. Recombination linked TRBV10-3 to TRBJ1-2, with the D gene not clear enough to name. This sequence was found in a woman in her twenties or thirties in good health and CMV-seronegative. The sequenced DNA is TGTGCCATCAGTGAAGTAGAAGTGTCTGGCTACACCTTC. It translates as CAISEVEVSGYTF.